Here is one TCR beta chain with its context. This entry is derived from a study of shared clonotypes between healthy human individuals. The repertoire was sequenced with immunoSEQ multiplex PCR; TCRdb's copy has only in-frame clones and lacks some. The sample includes fewer than 600,000 clones, roughly four fifths seen only once; the top ten take about 12%. V was trimmed by 0 bases and J by 2 bases, leaving 12 bases between them. There are 15 residues in the CDR3. Germline-derived CDR1 and CDR2 are SGHRS and YFSETQ. Adults of Caucasian background living in Nashville, Tennessee made up all donors. Around 90 million PBMCs served as the genomic DNA source for unsorted samples.

This receptor was identified in a woman aged 40-49 years in good health. Some clones in this sample may be carry-over from other donors' samples. The chain couples TRBV5-1 to TRBJ2-7; D could derive from TRBD1 or TRBD2 (6 bases each). The material sequenced was PBMCs. CDR3 coding DNA: TGCGCCAGCAGCTTGGCGGGGGCTCCTGCCTACGAGCAGTACTTC. Translation: CASSLAGAPAYEQYF. Based on the CDR3 plus reference TRBV5-1 and TRBJ2-7, the full variable domain is KAGVTQTPRYLIKTRGQQVTLSCSPISGHRSVSWYQQTPGQGLQFLFEYFSETQRNKGNFPGRFSGRQFSNSRSEMNVSTLELGDSALYLCASSLAGAPAYEQYFGPGTRLTVT.